This TCR beta chain was sequenced during a study of cytomegalovirus exposure and HLA in healthy donors. General study findings and limits: TCR beta sequences reportedly predicted most subjects' HLA-A and HLA-B alleles accurately. In an earlier analysis, in several hundred donors, most V segments appeared productive either ~87% or ~30% of the time.

This clone appeared once. Its specificity is not known. 13 Jbeta primers and 60 Vbeta primers were used for the PCR. Produced via immunoSEQ multiplex PCR; TCRdb's table is partial and in-frame only. The sample lists roughly 150,000 clones, 80% occurring once. Looked up from germline, CDR1 is SNHLY and CDR2 is FYNNEI. This CDR3 is built from 15 residues. The donors were healthy bone marrow donors. The sequence came from a man younger than 35 in good health and CMV-seropositive. The source material was PBMCs. V is TRBV2 and J is TRBJ2-1, with TRBD2 as a possible D gene (5 bases). CDR3 amino acids: CAASRASSKFGEQFF. The CDR3 nucleotides read TGTGCGGCCTCGAGGGCTAGCTCTAAGTTCGGGGAGCAGTTCTTC.